Presented here are 9 T cell receptor beta chains from one specimen sequenced in a study of cytomegalovirus exposure and HLA in healthy donors. PCR involved 60 Vbeta and 13 Jbeta primers. Only in-frame clones appear in the TCRdb table, and some are missing; sequencing was by immunoSEQ multiplex PCR. Across under 200,000 clones, the top ten clones capture 6.5% of the sample. Sequenced: PBMCs. The source of these receptors is a man aged 25 to 40 in good health and CMV-seronegative.

The gene calls are TRBV6-1 and TRBJ1-1; D perhaps matches TRBD1 (5 bases). This CDR3 contains 16 residues. Trimming removed 1 base from V and 3 bases from J, with 15 bases in between. Germline CDR1 reads MNHNS; CDR2 reads SASEGT. CDR3 bases: TGTGCCAGCAGTGAAGGGGGGGGGTTCCCTGACACTGAAGCTTTCTTT. It yields the protein CASSEGGGFPDTEAFF.

The chain uses TRBV7-3 and TRBJ1-5; 9 nucleotides align to TRBD1. The V segment lost 1 base and the J segment 2 bases; nucleotides outside the gene matches: 12. CDR1 SGHTA and CDR2 FQGTGA come from the germline V gene. The CDR3 covers 19 residues. CDR3 DNA: TGTGCCAGCAGCTTAAAAGCGGACAGGGGAGGTATTTGCAATCAGCCCCAGCATTTT. This sequence encodes CASSLKADRGGICNQPQHF.

The chain recombines TRBV7-8 with TRBJ2-7; 7 bases align to TRBD1. V dropped 3 bases and J dropped 5; count of bases not matched to a gene: 10. CDR3 size: 15 residues. The germline V gene encodes CDR1 SGHVS and CDR2 FQNEAQ. In DNA form, the CDR3 reads TGTGCCAGCAGCTTCGACAGGGTGTCTCCCCACGAGCAGTACTTC. Residues: CASSFDRVSPHEQYF.

J is TRBJ2-3 and V is TRBV19; the match to TRBD2 covers 12 bases. This CDR3 is 16 amino acids long. Germline V gene sequence: CDR1 LNHDA, CDR2 SQIVND (reference sequence). V gave up 4 bases and J gave up 4 bases; unmatched junction bases: 6. CDR3 DNA sequence: TGTGCCAGTAGTACCCGACTAGCGGGAGACCCAGATACGCAGTATTTT. Its protein product is CASSTRLAGDPDTQYF.

This chain connects TRBV5-1 to TRBJ2-5; TRBD1 aligns across 9 bases. Judging by the DNA end, TRBJ2-7 fits better; the J call may be wrong. Germline loops: CDR1 SGHRS, CDR2 YFSETQ. This CDR3 has 14 amino acids. The CDR3 sequence: CASSLGQGVYEQYF. CDR3 nucleotides: TGCGCCAGCAGCTTGGGACAGGGGGTCTACGAGCAGTACTTC.

The CDR3 spells CASPLANQETQYF. Here the CDR3 DNA reads TGTGCCAGTCCACTAGCGAACCAAGAGACCCAGTACTTC. This chain links TRBV5-8 with TRBJ2-5; 7 positions match TRBD2. V was pared by 8 bases and J by 0 bases, with 4 bases of the junction left unmatched. The CDR3 is 13 residues long. The germline gives CDR1 SGHTS, CDR2 YDEGEE. The full variable domain, its missing parts supplied by reference TRBV5-8 and TRBJ2-5, is EAGVTQSPTHLIKTRGQQATLRCSPISGHTSVYWYQQALGLGLQFLLWYDEGEERNRGNFPPRFSGRQFPNYSSELNVNALELEDSALYLCASPLANQETQYFGPGTRLLVL.

The chain combines TRBV6-5 with TRBJ1-1; D remains ambiguous. The CDR3 runs to 13 residues. Trimming stripped 8 bases from V and 1 base from J, with 11 bases between. Per the germline V gene, CDR1 is MNHEY and CDR2 is SVGAGI. CDR3 in amino acids: CASYFAGNTEAFF. CDR3 nucleotides: TGTGCCAGCTACTTTGCGGGGAACACTGAAGCTTTCTTT.

The chain recombines TRBV7-7 with TRBJ2-1; 10 bases match TRBD2. CDR1 and CDR2 from the germline V gene are SSHAT and FNYEAQ (reference sequence). This CDR3 has 19 amino acids. With 1 base clipped from V and 0 bases from J, the junction kept 9 bases outside the gene matches. The CDR3 spells CASSLGASGSSTSYNEQFF. CDR3 in DNA: TGTGCCAGCAGCTTAGGAGCTAGCGGGAGCTCGACCTCCTACAATGAGCAGTTCTTC.

The DNA for the CDR3 is TGTGCCAGCAGTTTCCAGCTTGCGGGGCTTGGCTACACCTTC. Residues: CASSFQLAGLGYTF. The genes are TRBV11-2 and TRBJ1-2, with a weak D call TRBD1 (5 bases). V lost 6 bases and J 7 bases, leaving 18 bases between the germline ends. CDR1 and CDR2 from the germline V gene are SGHAT and FQNNGV. This CDR3 has 14 amino acids.